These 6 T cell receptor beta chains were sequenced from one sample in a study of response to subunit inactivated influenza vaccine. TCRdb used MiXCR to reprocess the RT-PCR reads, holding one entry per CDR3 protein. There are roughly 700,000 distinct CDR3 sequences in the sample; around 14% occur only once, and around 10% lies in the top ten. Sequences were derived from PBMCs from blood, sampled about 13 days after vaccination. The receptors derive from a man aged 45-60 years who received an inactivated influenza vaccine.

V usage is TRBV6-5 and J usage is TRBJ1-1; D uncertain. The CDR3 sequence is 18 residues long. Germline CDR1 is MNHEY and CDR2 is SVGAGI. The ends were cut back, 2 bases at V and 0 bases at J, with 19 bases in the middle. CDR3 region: CASSYAVLRPKLNTEAFF. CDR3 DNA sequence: TGTGCCAGCAGTTACGCGGTCTTAAGACCGAAGCTGAACACTGAAGCTTTCTTT.

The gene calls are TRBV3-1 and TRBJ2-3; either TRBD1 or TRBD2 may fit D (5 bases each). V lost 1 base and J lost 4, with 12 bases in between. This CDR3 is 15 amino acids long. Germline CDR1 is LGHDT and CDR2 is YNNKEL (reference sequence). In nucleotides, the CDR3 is TGTGCCAGCAGCCAAGCCGGGACCCTATCAGATACGCAGTATTTT. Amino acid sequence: CASSQAGTLSDTQYF.

CDR3 sequence (DNA): TGCGCCAGCAGCCAATACGTGGGACAGGGCAATGGCTACACCTTC. The encoded protein is CASSQYVGQGNGYTF. The chain recombines TRBV4-1 with TRBJ1-2, with 9 bases matching TRBD1. The CDR3 length is 15 residues. From germline, CDR1 is MGHRA and CDR2 YSYEKL. Germline trimming cut 2 bases from V and 6 bases from J; bases unmatched to any gene: 7.

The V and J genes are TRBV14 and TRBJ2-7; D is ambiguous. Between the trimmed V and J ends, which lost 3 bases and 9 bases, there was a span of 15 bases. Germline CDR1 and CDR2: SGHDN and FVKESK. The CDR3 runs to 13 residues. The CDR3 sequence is CASSQLAGLGQYF. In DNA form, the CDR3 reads TGTGCCAGCAGCCAGCTCGCAGGCCTCGGGCAGTACTTC.

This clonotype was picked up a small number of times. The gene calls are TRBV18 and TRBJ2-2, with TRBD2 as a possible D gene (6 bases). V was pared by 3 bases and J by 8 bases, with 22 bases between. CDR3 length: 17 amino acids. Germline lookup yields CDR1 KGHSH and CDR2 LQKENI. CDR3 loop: CASSPYTAGPGRGELFF. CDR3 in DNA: TGTGCCAGCTCACCCTATACCGCGGGACCGGGTCGAGGGGAGCTGTTTTTT.

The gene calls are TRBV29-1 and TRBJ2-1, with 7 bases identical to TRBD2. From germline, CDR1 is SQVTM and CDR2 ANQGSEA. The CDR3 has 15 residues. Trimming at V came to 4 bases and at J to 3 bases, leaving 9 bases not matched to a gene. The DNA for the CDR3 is TGCAGCGTTGGGGGGGGTATGGCAGGCTACAATGAGCAGTTCTTC. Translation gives CSVGGGMAGYNEQFF.